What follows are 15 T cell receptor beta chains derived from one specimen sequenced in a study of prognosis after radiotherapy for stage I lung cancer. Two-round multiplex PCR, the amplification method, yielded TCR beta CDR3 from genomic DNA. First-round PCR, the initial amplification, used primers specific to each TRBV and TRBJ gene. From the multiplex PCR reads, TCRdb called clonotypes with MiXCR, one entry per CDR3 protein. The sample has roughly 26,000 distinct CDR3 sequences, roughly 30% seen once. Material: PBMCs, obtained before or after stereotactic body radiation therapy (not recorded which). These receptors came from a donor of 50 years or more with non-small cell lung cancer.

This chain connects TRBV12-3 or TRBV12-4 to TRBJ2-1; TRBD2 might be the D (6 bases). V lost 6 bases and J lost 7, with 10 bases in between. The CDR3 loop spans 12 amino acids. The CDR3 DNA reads TGTGCCAGCAGGACAGCGGGTAATGAGCAGTTCTTC. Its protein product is CASRTAGNEQFF.

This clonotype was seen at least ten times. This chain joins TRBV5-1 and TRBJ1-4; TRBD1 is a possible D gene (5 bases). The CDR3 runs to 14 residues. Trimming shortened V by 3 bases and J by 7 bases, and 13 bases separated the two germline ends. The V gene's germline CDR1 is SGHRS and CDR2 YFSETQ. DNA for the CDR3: TGCGCCAGCAGCTCCGGGACCCACGGTGAAAAACTGTTTTTT. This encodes CASSSGTHGEKLFF.

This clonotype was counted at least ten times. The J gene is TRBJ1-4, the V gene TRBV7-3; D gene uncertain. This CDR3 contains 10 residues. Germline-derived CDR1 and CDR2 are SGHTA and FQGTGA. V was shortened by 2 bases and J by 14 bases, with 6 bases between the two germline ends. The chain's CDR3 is CASSLASLFF. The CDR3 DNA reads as TGTGCCAGCAGCTTAGCTTCGCTGTTTTTT.

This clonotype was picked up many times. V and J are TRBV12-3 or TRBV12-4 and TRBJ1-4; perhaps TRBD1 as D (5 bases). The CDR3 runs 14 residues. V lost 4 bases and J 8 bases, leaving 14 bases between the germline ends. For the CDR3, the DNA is TGTGCCAGCAGTTGGCGCAGGGTCAGAGAAAAACTGTTTTTT. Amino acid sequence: CASSWRRVREKLFF.

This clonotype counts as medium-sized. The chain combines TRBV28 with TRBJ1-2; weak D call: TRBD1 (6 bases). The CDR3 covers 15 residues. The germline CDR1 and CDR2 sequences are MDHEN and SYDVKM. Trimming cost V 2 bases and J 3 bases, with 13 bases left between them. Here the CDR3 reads CASSLTGEGDYGYTF. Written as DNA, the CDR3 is TGTGCCAGCAGTTTAACGGGGGAGGGGGACTATGGCTACACCTTC.

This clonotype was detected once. The CDR3 bases are TGTGCCTGGAGTACCAACAGCTATGGCTACACCTTC. It specifies CAWSTNSYGYTF. V usage is TRBV30 and J usage is TRBJ1-2; D gene uncertain. Germline values: CDR1 GTSNPN, CDR2 SVGIG (reference sequence). The CDR3 spans 12 residues. V shed 2 bases and J shed 4 bases, with 8 bases lying between them.

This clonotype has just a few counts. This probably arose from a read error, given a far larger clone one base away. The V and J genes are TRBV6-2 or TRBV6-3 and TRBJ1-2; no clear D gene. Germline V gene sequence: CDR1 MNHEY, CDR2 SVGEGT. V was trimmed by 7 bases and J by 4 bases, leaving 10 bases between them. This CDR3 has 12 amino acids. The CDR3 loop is CASTYGPYGYTF. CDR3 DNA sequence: TGTGCCAGCACCTACGGCCCCTATGGCTACACCTTC.

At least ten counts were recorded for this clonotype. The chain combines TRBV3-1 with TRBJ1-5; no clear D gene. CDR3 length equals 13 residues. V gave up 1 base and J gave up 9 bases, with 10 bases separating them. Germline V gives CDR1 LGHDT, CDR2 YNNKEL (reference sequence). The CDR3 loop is CASSQGVAGPQHF. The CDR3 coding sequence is TGTGCCAGCAGCCAAGGGGTAGCCGGGCCCCAGCATTTT.

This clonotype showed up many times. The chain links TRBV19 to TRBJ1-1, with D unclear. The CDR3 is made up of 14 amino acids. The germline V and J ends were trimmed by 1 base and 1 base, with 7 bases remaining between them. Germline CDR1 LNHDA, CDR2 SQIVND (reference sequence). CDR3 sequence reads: CASSIVLGNTEAFF. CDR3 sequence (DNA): TGTGCCAGTAGTATAGTCCTCGGGAACACTGAAGCTTTCTTT.

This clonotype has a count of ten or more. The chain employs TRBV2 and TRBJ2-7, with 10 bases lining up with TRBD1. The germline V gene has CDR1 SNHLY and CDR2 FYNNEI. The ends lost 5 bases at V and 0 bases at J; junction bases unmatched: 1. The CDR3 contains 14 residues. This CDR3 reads CASSRQGASYEQYF. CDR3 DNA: TGTGCCAGCAGTCGACAGGGGGCCTCCTACGAGCAGTACTTC.

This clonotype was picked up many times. The CDR3 DNA reads TGTGCCATCAGTGCACTGTCAGGGGACACTGAAGCTTTCTTT. Encoded protein: CAISALSGDTEAFF. This rearrangement joins TRBV10-3 to TRBJ1-1, with D possibly TRBD1 on 6 matching bases. Trimming took off 4 bases at V and 3 bases at J, with 12 bases between the two ends. The CDR3 is made up of 14 amino acids. Germline CDR1 is ENHRY and CDR2 is SYGVKD.

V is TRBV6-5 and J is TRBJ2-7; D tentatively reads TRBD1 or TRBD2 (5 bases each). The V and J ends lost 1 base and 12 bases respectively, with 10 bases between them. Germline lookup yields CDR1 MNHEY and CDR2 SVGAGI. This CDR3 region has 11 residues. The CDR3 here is CASSYLGTSYF. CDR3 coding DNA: TGTGCCAGCAGTTACTTGGGGACGTCGTACTTC.

The CDR3 loop reads CASSIDVGRTGERQPQHF. The CDR3 DNA reads as TGTGCCAGTAGTATAGATGTGGGTCGGACAGGGGAAAGACAGCCCCAGCATTTT. The gene calls are TRBV19 and TRBJ1-5, with 9 bases fitting TRBD1. The CDR3 loop spans 18 amino acids. Trimming at V came to 0 bases and at J to 7 bases, leaving 13 bases not matched to a gene. The germline gives CDR1 LNHDA, CDR2 SQIVND (reference sequence).

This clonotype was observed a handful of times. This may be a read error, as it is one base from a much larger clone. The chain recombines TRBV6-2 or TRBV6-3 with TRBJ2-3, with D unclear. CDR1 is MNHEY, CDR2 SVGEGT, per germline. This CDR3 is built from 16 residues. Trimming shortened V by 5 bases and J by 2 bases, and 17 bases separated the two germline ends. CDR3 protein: CASSESLVGFTDTQYF. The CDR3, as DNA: TGTGCCAGCAGTGAATCCTTAGTTGGCTTCACAGATACGCAGTATTTT.

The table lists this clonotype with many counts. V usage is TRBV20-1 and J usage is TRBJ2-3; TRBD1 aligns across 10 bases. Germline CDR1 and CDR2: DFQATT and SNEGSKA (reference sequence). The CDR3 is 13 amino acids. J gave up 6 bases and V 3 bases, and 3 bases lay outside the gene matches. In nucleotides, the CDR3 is TGCAGTGCTAGGACAGGGGGCATCGATACGCAGTATTTT. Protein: CSARTGGIDTQYF.